One and the same sample provided the 2 T cell receptor beta chains below, sequenced in a study of low-dose radiotherapy and immunotherapy resistance in tumors. Alpha- and beta-chain coverage of first-strand cDNA came from TRAV- and TRBV-specific primers. The authors amplified TCRs for about 20 PCR cycles with a constant-region primer and a V-primer adapter. From the reads, TCRdb called clonotypes with MiXCR, one entry per CDR3 protein. Of just over 90,000 distinct CDR3 sequences listed, 20% to 25% are singletons. Time point defined: after trial treatment. Treatment specified: LDRT plus nivolumab, ipilimumab, low-dose cyclophosphamide and aspirin (RACIN trial). The specimen comprised PBMCs, sampled after low-dose radiotherapy plus immunotherapy. The receptors originated from a female donor with ovarian cancer.

This clonotype was seen many times. The rearrangement links TRBV20-1 to TRBJ2-5; tentatively, D is TRBD2 (6 bases). V gave up 6 bases and J gave up 4 bases, with 12 bases separating them. The CDR3 totals 12 residues. In germline, CDR1 is DFQATT, CDR2 SNEGSKA (reference sequence). The CDR3 here is CSAGGGGETQYF. DNA of the CDR3: TGCAGTGCAGGTGGGGGAGGAGAGACCCAGTACTTC.

This clonotype was recorded at least ten times. The chain uses TRBV19 and TRBJ2-7; 11 bases fit TRBD2. Unmatched junction bases numbered 10, after V lost 6 bases and J lost 6 bases. Looked up from germline, CDR1 is LNHDA and CDR2 is SQIVND (reference sequence). The length of the CDR3 is 15 residues. CDR3 DNA: TGTGCCAGTAGCATGGTAGGACTAGCGGGTGGCGAGCAGTACTTC. The encoded protein is CASSMVGLAGGEQYF.